Below are 28 T cell receptor beta chains sequenced from a single sample in a study of early T cells in non-severe SARS-CoV-2 infection. From the 5' RACE reads, TCRdb called clonotypes with MiXCR, one entry per CDR3 protein. Of about 92,000 distinct CDR3 sequences listed, 12% to 15% were seen once; the top ten hold around 6.4%. What was sequenced was whole blood. The receptor source for this set is an adult who was a healthcare worker with PCR-confirmed SARS-CoV-2 infection or an uninfected control (not recorded which).

The J gene is TRBJ1-1, the V gene TRBV7-6; 9 positions match TRBD1. From germline, CDR1 is SGHVS and CDR2 FNYEAQ. V lost 5 bases and J lost 6; bases outside the gene matches: 7. The length of the CDR3 is 14 residues. CDR3: CASSIGQGRAEAFF. CDR3 DNA sequence: TGTGCCAGCAGCATAGGACAGGGGAGGGCTGAAGCTTTCTTT.

Many counts were recorded for this clonotype. This rearrangement joins TRBV6-1 to TRBJ1-6; D uncertain. The germline gives CDR1 MNHNS, CDR2 SASEGT. Trimming pared 6 bases from V and 2 bases from J, leaving 2 bases between. This CDR3 is 12 amino acids long. CDR3: CASRTYNSPLHF. In DNA, the CDR3 is TGTGCCAGCAGGACCTATAATTCACCCCTCCACTTT.

CDR3 bases: TGTGCCAGTAGTACCTTATCGACAGGGAACACCGGGGAGCTGTTTTTT. Amino acids: CASSTLSTGNTGELFF. The rearrangement uses TRBV19 and TRBJ2-2; weak D call: TRBD1 (6 bases). The CDR3 has 16 amino acids. Deletions cut 4 bases from V and 1 base from J, with 13 bases between. Germline V gene lookup returns CDR1 LNHDA and CDR2 SQIVND (reference sequence).

There are a few counts of this clonotype. This chain joins TRBV6-1 and TRBJ2-3, with D perhaps matching TRBD2 (7 bases). The CDR3 has 17 residues. Deletions cut 5 bases from V and 1 base from J, with 19 bases between. Germline lookup yields CDR1 MNHNS and CDR2 SASEGT. CDR3 DNA: TGTGCCAGCAGTTGGAGTAATGGAGGGGGGGGCACAGATACGCAGTATTTT. Residues: CASSWSNGGGGTDTQYF.

Many counts were recorded for this clonotype. This rearrangement joins TRBV7-3 to TRBJ1-6; D possibly corresponds to TRBD1 (5 bases). CDR3 length: 15 residues. The germline CDR1 and CDR2 sequences are SGHTA and FQGTGA. V gave up 2 bases and J gave up 9 bases, with 14 bases separating them. Here the CDR3 DNA reads TGTGCCAGCAGCTTATCGGGTCAGGGCGGTTCACCCCTCCACTTT. This encodes CASSLSGQGGSPLHF.

In nucleotides, the CDR3 is TGTGCCAGCAGCTTAAGGGGACAAAGTTATTCACCCCTCCACTTT. The encoded protein is CASSLRGQSYSPLHF. This chain connects TRBV7-9 to TRBJ1-6, with TRBD1 as a possible D gene (6 bases). Trimming shortened V by 2 bases and J by 8 bases, and 13 bases separated the two germline ends. This CDR3 is 15 amino acids long. Germline-derived CDR1 and CDR2 are SEHNR and FQNEAQ (reference sequence).

The chain employs TRBV11-2 and TRBJ2-5; TRBD1 might be the D (6 bases). Deletions cut 5 bases from V and 2 bases from J, with 12 bases between. This CDR3 contains 14 residues. CDR1 and CDR2 from the germline V gene are SGHAT and FQNNGV. The CDR3 coding sequence is TGTGCCAGCAGCACCCAGGGGCGTCAAGAGACCCAGTACTTC. This sequence encodes CASSTQGRQETQYF.

This clonotype was recorded a few times. The chain employs TRBV10-3 and TRBJ1-3, with D unclear. CDR1 is ENHRY, CDR2 SYGVKD, per germline. V dropped 1 base and J dropped 1 base, with 14 bases sitting between them. The CDR3 totals 17 residues. The CDR3 protein is CAISEYGSGRSGNTIYF. CDR3 nucleotides: TGTGCCATCAGTGAGTATGGCAGCGGGCGATCTGGAAACACCATATATTTT.

This clonotype has a count of ten or more. The genes are TRBV19 and TRBJ1-5; D ambiguous. Germline V CDR1 and CDR2: LNHDA, SQIVND (reference sequence). The CDR3 totals 13 residues. Between the trimmed V and J ends, which lost 3 bases and 4 bases, there was a span of 7 bases. The CDR3 DNA follows: TGTGCCAGTAGTATGGGTCCTAATCAGCCCCAGCATTTT. It translates to CASSMGPNQPQHF.

This clonotype was picked up a small number of times. V and J are TRBV20-1 and TRBJ2-1; 9 bases map to TRBD2. J was trimmed by 7 bases and V by 3 bases; bases with no gene match: 7. Germline values: CDR1 DFQATT, CDR2 SNEGSKA (reference sequence). This CDR3 has 14 amino acids. CDR3 DNA: TGCAGTGCTAGTTCGGCGGGGGGGCAGAATGAGCAGTTCTTC. Translation: CSASSAGGQNEQFF.

CDR3 amino acids: CASSLIAGIYEQYF. CDR3 DNA sequence: TGTGCCAGCAGCTTAATCGCAGGGATATACGAGCAGTACTTC. J is TRBJ2-7 and V is TRBV7-6; a weak D match, TRBD1 (5 bases). The CDR3 runs to 14 residues. Trimming shortened V by 2 bases and J by 4 bases, and 12 bases separated the two germline ends. Germline V gene data show CDR1 as SGHVS and CDR2 as FNYEAQ.

This clonotype was recorded many times. The chain has TRBV12-3 or TRBV12-4 and TRBJ1-1; D unresolved. Trimming removed 5 bases at V and 8 bases at J, with 9 bases between. This CDR3 region has 11 residues. DNA for the CDR3: TGTGCCAGCAGTCTCAGACTCGAAGCTTTCTTT. Translating it yields CASSLRLEAFF.

Only a few counts were recorded for this clonotype. The chain uses TRBV3-1 and TRBJ1-6, with 12 bases that match TRBD1. J gave up 6 bases and V 5 bases, and 5 bases lay outside the gene matches. The CDR3 totals 16 residues. Germline-derived CDR1 and CDR2 are LGHDT and YNNKEL (reference sequence). The CDR3: CASSKRDRGLNSPLHF. In nucleotides, the CDR3 is TGTGCCAGCAGCAAGAGGGACAGGGGGCTTAATTCACCCCTCCACTTT.

The chain carries TRBV28 and TRBJ2-7; possibly TRBD1 for D (5 bases). CDR1 and CDR2 from the germline V gene are MDHEN and SYDVKM. The CDR3 runs to 15 residues. V dropped 2 bases and J dropped 1 base, with 12 bases sitting between them. The CDR3 spells CASSLKFRGSYEQYF. The CDR3 bases are TGTGCCAGCAGTTTAAAATTTAGGGGTTCCTACGAGCAGTACTTC.

The chain combines TRBV15 with TRBJ2-3; TRBD2 is a possible D gene (6 bases). The V gene's germline CDR1 is LNHNV and CDR2 YYDKDF (reference sequence). The CDR3 runs to 14 residues. The V end lost 1 base, the J end lost 10 bases, and 15 bases lay between the germline ends. The CDR3 here is CATSRAAPGVAQYF. CDR3 coding DNA: TGTGCCACCAGCAGAGCGGCGCCGGGGGTTGCGCAGTATTTT.

The chain employs TRBV20-1 and TRBJ2-7; perhaps TRBD2 as D (7 bases). The CDR3 is made up of 13 amino acids. Germline V gene lookup returns CDR1 DFQATT and CDR2 SNEGSKA (reference sequence). Trimming took 6 bases from V and 2 from J, leaving 14 bases between them. The CDR3 coding sequence is TGCAGTGCACGGGCCGGGGGGCCCTACGAGCAGTACTTC. Its protein is CSARAGGPYEQYF.

The J gene is TRBJ2-1, the V gene TRBV3-1; the D is unclear. The CDR3 has 14 residues. Trimming took off 0 bases at V and 3 bases at J, with 6 bases between the two ends. CDR1 and CDR2 from the germline V gene are LGHDT and YNNKEL (reference sequence). The CDR3 bases are TGTGCCAGCAGCCAAGAGGCAGACTACAATGAGCAGTTCTTC. This codes for CASSQEADYNEQFF.

The chain employs TRBV20-1 and TRBJ2-3; the D gene is possibly TRBD2 (5 bases). The CDR3 is 13 amino acids. The ends were cut back, 6 bases at V and 1 base at J, with 11 bases in the middle. CDR1 is DFQATT, CDR2 SNEGSKA, per germline (reference sequence). This CDR3 is CSACPEGTDTQYF. The CDR3 bases are TGCAGTGCGTGCCCGGAGGGCACAGATACGCAGTATTTT.

The chain couples TRBV6-5 to TRBJ2-7; D gene ambiguous. The CDR3 spans 13 residues. Per the germline V gene, CDR1 is MNHEY and CDR2 is SVGAGI. V lost 6 bases and J 3 bases, leaving 12 bases between the germline ends. In nucleotides, the CDR3 is TGTGCCAGCAGCCGCCGGCAGTTCTACGAGCAGTACTTC. Translation gives CASSRRQFYEQYF.

The sample holds many counts of this clonotype. The rearrangement joins TRBV3-1 to TRBJ1-1; TRBD1 matches at 10 bases. The CDR3 loop spans 16 amino acids. Unmatched junction bases numbered 15, after V lost 4 bases and J lost 10 bases. Germline lookup yields CDR1 LGHDT and CDR2 YNNKEL (reference sequence). The CDR3 nucleotides read TGTGCCAGCAGCCCCTCCGGGACGGGACAGGGGAGATTAGCTTTCTTT. Translation gives CASSPSGTGQGRLAFF.

As regards this clonotype: A read error may produce the germline difference seen at one junction end. As DNA, the CDR3 is TGTGCTAGCAGCTTAAACAGGGGCGATGAAAAACTGTTTTTT. This encodes CASSLNRGDEKLFF. The chain employs TRBV7-7 and TRBJ1-4, with 7 bases fitting TRBD1. The CDR3 loop spans 14 amino acids. From germline, CDR1 is SSHAT and CDR2 FNYEAQ (reference sequence).

This clonotype was counted ten times or more. The rearrangement uses TRBV12-3 or TRBV12-4 and TRBJ1-3; D is ambiguous. This CDR3 spans 9 amino acids. V was trimmed by 8 bases and J by 11 bases, leaving 7 bases between them. This chain's CDR3 is CASRIPIYF. CDR3 nucleotide sequence: TGTGCCAGCCGTATCCCCATATATTTT.

This clonotype was detected many times. The rearrangement links TRBV7-8 to TRBJ1-4, with D maybe TRBD1 (6 bases). This CDR3 comprises 16 residues. Germline CDR1 SGHVS, CDR2 FQNEAQ. V lost 5 bases and J 7 bases, leaving 20 bases between the germline ends. The CDR3 reads CASSPIRSTGREKLFF. The CDR3 bases are TGTGCCAGCAGCCCGATACGTTCGACAGGACGTGAAAAACTGTTTTTT.

The chain couples TRBV7-2 to TRBJ2-7, with 8 bases matching TRBD1. From germline, CDR1 is SGHTA and CDR2 FQGNSA. The CDR3 extends over 11 amino acids. V was pared by 8 bases and J by 12 bases, with 9 bases of the junction left unmatched. The CDR3 bases are TGTGCCAGCGAGCAGGGGGCGATTTGGTACTTC. Translation: CASEQGAIWYF.

V is TRBV9 and J is TRBJ1-1; D might be TRBD1 (5 bases). Trimming took off 0 bases at V and 4 bases at J, with 10 bases between the two ends. This CDR3 has 14 residues. Germline CDR1 reads SGDLS; CDR2 reads YYNGEE. The CDR3 DNA sequence: TGTGCCAGCAGCGTAGAAGCCGGGGCCACTGAAGCTTTCTTT. Its protein is CASSVEAGATEAFF.

This clonotype was detected many times. This chain connects TRBV29-1 to TRBJ1-1; possible D gene TRBD1, 5 bases. Germline values: CDR1 SQVTM, CDR2 ANQGSEA. V was clipped by 1 base and J by 0 bases, with 9 bases between them. The CDR3 extends over 14 amino acids. CDR3 bases: TGCAGCGTTGAAGGAGACAGCTTGAACACTGAAGCTTTCTTT. Its protein is CSVEGDSLNTEAFF.

The chain has TRBV29-1 and TRBJ2-7, with 8 bases aligning to TRBD1. The V and J ends lost 4 bases and 4 bases, in that order; junction bases with no gene match: 9. CDR1 is SQVTM, CDR2 ANQGSEA, per germline. This CDR3 contains 14 residues. The CDR3 bases are TGCAGCGTTGTTCGTCCGGACAGGGTATACGAGCAGTACTTC. As protein: CSVVRPDRVYEQYF.

This clonotype was seen a handful of times. The V call is TRBV14, the J call TRBJ2-6; D unresolved. CDR3 length: 15 amino acids. V was cut by 3 bases and J by 0 bases, with 6 bases left in between. Germline V gene data show CDR1 as SGHDN and CDR2 as FVKESK. The CDR3 spells CASSHGFSGANVLTF. DNA for the CDR3: TGTGCCAGCAGCCACGGCTTCTCTGGGGCCAACGTCCTGACTTTC.